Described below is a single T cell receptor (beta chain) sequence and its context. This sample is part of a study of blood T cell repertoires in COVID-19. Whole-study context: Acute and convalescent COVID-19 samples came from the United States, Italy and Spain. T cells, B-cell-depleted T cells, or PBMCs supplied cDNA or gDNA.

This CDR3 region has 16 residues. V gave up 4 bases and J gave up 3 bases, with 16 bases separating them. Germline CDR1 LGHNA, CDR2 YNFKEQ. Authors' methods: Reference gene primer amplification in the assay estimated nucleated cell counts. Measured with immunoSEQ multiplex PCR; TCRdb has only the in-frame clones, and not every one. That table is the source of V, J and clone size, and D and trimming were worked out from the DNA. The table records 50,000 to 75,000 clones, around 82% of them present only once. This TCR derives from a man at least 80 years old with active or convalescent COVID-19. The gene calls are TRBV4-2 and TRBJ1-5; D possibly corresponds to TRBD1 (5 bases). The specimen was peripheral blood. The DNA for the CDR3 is TGTGCCAGCAGCCCCCTGGGGGGACCTTTCAATCAGCCCCAGCATTTT. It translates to CASSPLGGPFNQPQHF.